Sequencing of this T cell receptor (beta chain) was carried out in a study of shared clonotypes between healthy human individuals. Naive CD8 cells lacked CD45RO and underwent positive selection for CCR7, leaving out terminally differentiated effector memory CD45RA+ cells. Germline V gives CDR1 LNHDA, CDR2 SQIVND (reference sequence). V was cut by 3 bases and J by 4 bases, with 16 bases left in between. The CDR3 contains 15 residues. Per the authors' pipeline: Junction-only sequences without quality scores came from ImmunoSEQ, so filtering differed. Sequencing used immunoSEQ multiplex PCR; TCRdb keeps in-frame clones, though not all of them. Clone size and the V and J calls come from that table; the DNA yielded D and trimming. The table has more than 600,000 clones, about 91% seen once; the top ten hold 24%.

Material: naive CD8+ T cells sorted from blood. The receptor comes from a man between 25 and 39 years old in good health. The chain carries TRBV19 and TRBJ2-7; D call uncertain. CDR3 in amino acids: CASSIFLAAPYEQYF. CDR3 coding DNA: TGTGCCAGTAGTATTTTCCTGGCGGCACCTTACGAGCAGTACTTC. The full variable domain, in which reference TRBV19 and TRBJ2-7 provide the parts outside the CDR3, is DGGITQSPKYLFRKEGQNVTLSCEQNLNHDAMYWYRQDPGQGLRLIYYSQIVNDFQKGDIAEGYSVSREKKESFPLTVTSAQKNPTAFYLCASSIFLAAPYEQYFGPGTRLTVT.